The clone carrying this TCR beta chain was found once. Assay used: immunoSEQ multiplex PCR; TCRdb lists only in-frame clones, some missing. The table shows just over 95,000 clones, with around 81% occurring only once. These data come from a study of blood T cell repertoires in COVID-19. CDR1 MGHRA and CDR2 YSYEKL come from the germline V gene. With V trimmed by 3 bases and J by 7 bases, 11 bases remained unmatched. This CDR3 contains 16 residues. The sample was peripheral blood. The gene calls are TRBV4-1 and TRBJ2-2; 7 nucleotides line up with TRBD1. This TCR derives from a man aged 55 to 70 with acute or convalescent COVID-19. The CDR3 DNA sequence: TGCGCCAGCAGCCACTTAGGCCAGGGGGTCGGCGGGGAGCTGTTTTTT. Protein product: CASSHLGQGVGGELFF.